This T cell receptor beta chain was identified in a study of blood T cell repertoires in COVID-19. Overall study: From the United States, Italy and Spain came samples of acute and convalescent COVID-19. PBMCs, B-cell-depleted T cells, or T cells were the source of the cDNA or gDNA that made up the material.

Original processing notes: Nucleated cell number was recorded as an estimate derived from reference gene primer amplification. TCRdb keeps only in-frame clones here, not all; method: immunoSEQ multiplex PCR. V and J calls plus clone size are reproduced from that table; the DNA served to infer D and trimming. The repertoire consists of roughly 88,000 clones, with 75% to 95% occurring once and the leading ten covering just under 4%. The CDR3 consists of 14 residues. Per the germline V gene, CDR1 is KGHSH and CDR2 is LQKENI. V lost 6 bases and J lost 0, with 9 bases in between. The sample was peripheral blood. The gene calls are TRBV18 and TRBJ1-3, with D uncertain. This TCR came from a woman in her forties or fifties in a cohort sampled during active COVID-19. The CDR3 loop is CASSRSSSGNTIYF. CDR3 sequence (DNA): TGTGCCAGCTCCCGGTCGAGCTCTGGAAACACCATATATTTT.